The 24 T cell receptor beta chains presented below share a single source sample, sequenced in a study of monozygotic twins with inflammatory bowel disease. TCRdb reprocessed the 5' RACE reads, with one entry per CDR3 protein and no DNA. The listing records 400,000 to 500,000 distinct CDR3 sequences. Sample: blood. The receptors shown here come from a human donor with ulcerative colitis or Crohn's disease, or a healthy co-twin of an affected twin (not recorded which).

The V and J genes are TRBV5-1 and TRBJ2-3. Germline assignment: CDR1 SGHRS and CDR2 YFSETQ. CDR3 length equals 18 residues. The CDR3 loop is CASSLKGFGWENTDTQYF.

The rearrangement joins TRBV4-1 to TRBJ2-1; TCRdb calls TRBD2, which cannot be checked without DNA. Per germline, CDR1 MGHRA and CDR2 YSYEKL. This CDR3 region has 16 residues. CDR3 amino acids: CASSQPGLAVGWLQFF.

V gene TRBV7-9 combines with J gene TRBJ1-5; TCRdb indicates TRBD1, and absent DNA this call remains unverified. This CDR3 spans 17 amino acids. Per germline, CDR1 SEHNR and CDR2 FQNEAQ (reference sequence). The CDR3 protein is CASSLALTGDSNQPQHF.

The chain has TRBV5-1 and TRBJ2-7. The germline gives CDR1 SGHRS, CDR2 YFSETQ. This CDR3 has 13 amino acids. The CDR3 protein is CASTQVGAYEQYF.

This rearrangement joins TRBV27 to TRBJ2-7; TCRdb proposes TRBD2, but this gene call is untestable without DNA. CDR3 length equals 15 residues. Germline loops: CDR1 MNHEY, CDR2 SMNVEV (reference sequence). The CDR3 here is CASSLRLAGQDEQYF.

Here the CDR3 reads CSARVPGYQPYEQYF. The chain is built from TRBV20-1 and TRBJ2-7; the D gene TCRdb calls, TRBD1, cannot be checked with no DNA. The length of the CDR3 is 15 residues. Germline V gene lookup returns CDR1 DFQATT and CDR2 SNEGSKA (reference sequence).

The chain links TRBV7-9 to TRBJ2-1; TCRdb's D call of TRBD1 is untestable without DNA. This CDR3 has 12 amino acids. Germline V CDR1 and CDR2: SEHNR, FQNEAQ (reference sequence). CDR3 loop: CASRQGANEQFF.

The rearrangement joins TRBV7-2 to TRBJ1-2. This CDR3 has 14 residues. The germline V gene has CDR1 SGHTA and CDR2 FQGNSA. The CDR3 sequence is CASSLEDSDYGYTF.

The chain combines TRBV20-1 with TRBJ2-1; TCRdb's D call of TRBD2 is untestable without DNA. From germline, CDR1 is DFQATT and CDR2 SNEGSKA (reference sequence). This CDR3 spans 14 amino acids. Here the CDR3 reads CSATLARDYNEQFF.

The chain uses TRBV6-1 and TRBJ2-2; TCRdb designates TRBD2, a call that cannot be tested without DNA. The CDR3 is 15 residues long. The germline V gene has CDR1 MNHNS and CDR2 SASEGT. The CDR3 here is CASRHDSGSSGELFF.

This chain uses TRBV5-1 with TRBJ2-1; TCRdb selects TRBD2, and the lack of DNA leaves this call unchecked. The germline V gene encodes CDR1 SGHRS and CDR2 YFSETQ. This CDR3 spans 15 amino acids. The CDR3 region is CATASGASSYNEQFF.

The CDR3 region is CASSRGGLQETQYF. V usage is TRBV5-1 and J usage is TRBJ2-5; TCRdb reports TRBD2, a call that lacks DNA to check it against. The CDR3 totals 14 residues. Germline V CDR1 and CDR2: SGHRS, YFSETQ.

This CDR3 reads CASKRGSGNTIYF. The chain combines TRBV6-5 with TRBJ1-3; the D call from TCRdb, TRBD1, cannot be confirmed without DNA. The CDR3 is made up of 13 amino acids. Germline V lookup: CDR1 MNHEY, CDR2 SVGAGI.

The V and J genes are TRBV5-6 and TRBJ1-1; TCRdb designates TRBD1, a call that cannot be tested without DNA. From germline, CDR1 is SGHDT and CDR2 YYEEEE. This CDR3 has 17 residues. CDR3 loop: CASSPPSGQGAVTEAFF. Supplemented by reference TRBV5-6 and TRBJ1-1, the full variable domain reads DAGVTQSPTHLIKTRGQQVTLRCSPKSGHDTVSWYQQALGQGPQFIFQYYEEEERQRGNFPDRFSGHQFPNYSSELNVNALLLGDSALYLCASSPPSGQGAVTEAFFGQGTRLTVV.

The rearrangement uses TRBV5-5 and TRBJ2-7; checking the TCRdb D call of TRBD1 is not possible without DNA. The CDR3 extends over 13 amino acids. Looked up from germline, CDR1 is SGHKS and CDR2 is YYEKEE (reference sequence). The chain's CDR3 is CASSLVSGGEQYF.

The V and J genes are TRBV12-3 or TRBV12-4 and TRBJ2-2; the TRBD1 assignment by TCRdb is unverifiable without DNA. CDR3 length equals 14 residues. The CDR3 loop is CASSFGQGAGELFF.

The rearrangement joins TRBV20-1 to TRBJ2-3; the TCRdb D gene call, TRBD2, has no DNA to confirm it. This CDR3 is built from 16 residues. Germline V gene sequence: CDR1 DFQATT, CDR2 SNEGSKA (reference sequence). The CDR3 loop is CSARNPGTSGRNTQYF.

This sequence joins TRBV6-5 and TRBJ1-6. Germline V gene sequence: CDR1 MNHEY, CDR2 SVGAGI. This CDR3 has 18 residues. The chain's CDR3 is CASSYSSPRSSYNSPLHF.

V and J are TRBV20-1 and TRBJ2-5; TCRdb names TRBD2, which stays unverified in the absence of DNA. The CDR3 loop spans 14 amino acids. Germline V lookup: CDR1 DFQATT, CDR2 SNEGSKA (reference sequence). Here the CDR3 reads CSARWLAGGETQYF.

The V gene is TRBV3-1, the J gene TRBJ2-3; the TCRdb call, TRBD1, lacks DNA for checking. The CDR3 is made up of 15 amino acids. The germline V gene encodes CDR1 LGHDT and CDR2 YNNKEL (reference sequence). This chain's CDR3 is CASSPGRISTDTQYF.

The V gene is TRBV20-1, the J gene TRBJ2-5; the D call from TCRdb, TRBD2, cannot be confirmed without DNA. Germline-derived CDR1 and CDR2 are DFQATT and SNEGSKA (reference sequence). CDR3 size: 15 residues. CDR3 loop: CSAQRIAGEQETQYF.

The J gene is TRBJ2-2, the V gene TRBV11-2; TCRdb designates TRBD1, a call that cannot be tested without DNA. Germline loops: CDR1 SGHAT, CDR2 FQNNGV. The CDR3 has 14 amino acids. CDR3 sequence: CASSLSGGDGELFF.

The rearrangement uses TRBV29-1 and TRBJ2-3; the TCRdb call, TRBD2, lacks DNA for checking. The CDR3 extends over 12 amino acids. Germline CDR1 is SQVTM and CDR2 is ANQGSEA. The CDR3 sequence: CSVRGNEDTQYF.

J is TRBJ1-1 and V is TRBV20-1; the D gene TCRdb calls, TRBD1, cannot be checked with no DNA. CDR3 size: 13 residues. Looked up from germline, CDR1 is DFQATT and CDR2 is SNEGSKA (reference sequence). The CDR3 loop reads CSARSEGDTEAFF.